These T cell receptor beta chains were read from a single sample in a study of T cell responses to AZD1222 COVID-19 vaccine. Sequencing used immunoSEQ multiplex PCR; TCRdb keeps in-frame clones, though not all of them. The table lists 150,000 or so clones, approximately 91% of them singletons. The material was peripheral blood, obtained 28 days after the second AZD1222 dose. The receptors stem from an adult who received the AZD1222 COVID-19 vaccine. Each CDR3 is given with its conserved first and last residue. Fields, in order: clone size, D gene, V gene, J gene, CDR3 protein, CDR3 DNA. A D gene is named only where the DNA matches it firmly. A row's size may be missing; if present it is once, few, many or a size class.

>.|.|TRBV5-1|TRBJ1-2
CASSLGGSSYGYTF
TGCGCCAGCAGCTTGGGGGGGTCCTCCTATGGCTACACCTTC
>.|.|TRBV12-3/TRBV12-4|TRBJ1-2
CASSFGSGYTF
TGTGCCAGCAGTTTCGGTAGTGGCTACACCTTC
>.|.|TRBV5-1|TRBJ2-5
CASSAGAQGTSETQYF
TGCGCCAGCAGCGCCGGTGCCCAGGGGACCTCAGAGACCCAGTACTTC
>.|TRBD2|TRBV6-1|TRBJ2-1
CASSVTSGSSYNEQFF
TGTGCCAGCAGTGTAACTAGCGGGAGCTCCTACAATGAGCAGTTCTTC
>.|.|TRBV5-6|TRBJ2-2
CASSSQGRRELFF
TGTGCCAGCAGCTCCCAGGGGAGGCGGGAGCTGTTTTTT
>.|.|TRBV6-5|TRBJ1-2
CASSYGGGRYGYTF
TGTGCCAGCAGTTACGGGGGCGGGCGCTATGGCTACACCTTC
>.|.|TRBV9|TRBJ1-1
CASSVDMNTEAFF
TGTGCCAGCAGCGTAGATATGAACACTGAAGCTTTCTTT
>.|.|TRBV27|TRBJ2-3
CASSLSRWVHADTQYF
TGTGCCAGCAGCCTCTCCAGGTGGGTCCACGCAGATACGCAGTATTTT
>.|.|TRBV6-1|TRBJ1-4
CASSERGAPKLFF
TGTGCCAGCAGTGAACGGGGCGCACCAAAACTGTTTTTT
>.|.|TRBV29-1|TRBJ2-7
CSVEGVNEQYF
TGCAGCGTTGAAGGGGTCAACGAGCAGTACTTC
>.|.|TRBV19|TRBJ1-1
CASRRATEAFF
TGTGCCAGCCGACGGGCCACTGAAGCTTTCTTT
>once|TRBD2|TRBV9|TRBJ2-7
CASSVGLAGGYEQYF
TGTGCCAGCAGCGTAGGGCTAGCGGGAGGATACGAGCAGTACTTC
>.|.|TRBV20-1|TRBJ1-4
CSAQRGRKLFF
TGCAGTGCCCAAAGGGGGAGAAAACTGTTTTTT
>.|.|TRBV7-8|TRBJ1-4
CASRRTLVGEKLFF
TGTGCCAGCAGGCGGACGTTAGTGGGGGAAAAACTGTTTTTT
>.|.|TRBV5-1|TRBJ2-5
CASSLLGTLQETQYF
TGCGCCAGCAGCTTGTTGGGGACACTCCAAGAGACCCAGTACTTC
>.|.|TRBV5-1|TRBJ2-1
CASSLQAEPYNEQFF
TGCGCCAGCAGCTTGCAAGCGGAGCCTTACAATGAGCAGTTCTTC
>.|TRBD1|TRBV7-3|TRBJ1-1
CASSVQGADTEAFF
TGTGCCAGCAGCGTGCAGGGGGCAGACACTGAAGCTTTCTTT
>.|.|TRBV5-5|TRBJ1-2
CASSLAGTPYGYTF
TGTGCCAGCAGCTTGGCAGGGACCCCCTATGGCTACACCTTC
>.|.|TRBV5-1|TRBJ1-1
CASSLVAGGTDTEAFF
TGCGCCAGCAGCTTGGTGGCGGGGGGTACGGACACTGAAGCTTTCTTT
>.|.|TRBV27|TRBJ1-1
CASSFWPVEGKAEAFF
TGTGCCAGCAGTTTCTGGCCCGTTGAAGGGAAGGCTGAAGCTTTCTTT
>once|.|TRBV5-8|TRBJ2-1
CASSLMGTLDNEQFF
TGTGCCAGCAGCTTGATGGGGACTCTGGACAATGAGCAGTTCTTC
>.|TRBD1|TRBV4-1|TRBJ1-4
CASSQGARGGELFF
TGCGCCAGCAGCCAAGGAGCCAGGGGGGGTGAACTGTTTTTT
>.|TRBD1|TRBV11-1|TRBJ2-1
CASSRGQGPYNEQFF
TGTGCCAGCAGCAGGGGACAGGGCCCCTACAATGAGCAGTTCTTC
>.|TRBD2|TRBV28|TRBJ2-1
CASSLTSGSLGPSSYNEQFF
TGTGCCAGCAGCCTTACTAGCGGGAGCCTGGGACCTAGCTCCTACAATGAGCAGTTCTTC
>.|.|TRBV5-1|TRBJ2-7
CASSLATGTGYEQYF
TGCGCCAGCAGCTTGGCGACAGGCACCGGCTACGAGCAGTACTTC
>.|TRBD2|TRBV6-1|TRBJ2-5
CASSGGTSGRYEETQYF
TGTGCCAGCAGTGGAGGGACTAGCGGGAGATACGAAGAGACCCAGTACTTC
>.|.|TRBV3-1/TRBV3-2|TRBJ2-2
CASYLDGELFF
TGTGCCTCCTATTTGGACGGGGAGCTGTTTTTT
>.|.|TRBV29-1|TRBJ2-2
CSAIWVSGELFF
TGCAGCGCCATCTGGGTGTCCGGGGAGCTGTTTTTT
>.|TRBD2|TRBV3-1/TRBV3-2|TRBJ2-3
CASSHSGSPDTQYF
TGTGCCAGCAGCCATAGCGGGAGCCCAGATACGCAGTATTTT
>.|.|TRBV29-1|TRBJ2-2
CSVRLSLGTGELFF
TGCAGCGTTAGGTTATCCCTTGGCACCGGGGAGCTGTTTTTT
>.|.|TRBV7-9|TRBJ2-7
CASSGDSYEQYF
TGTGCCAGCAGCGGAGACAGCTACGAGCAGTACTTC
>.|TRBD1|TRBV6-5|TRBJ2-7
CASRRGQGNYEQYF
TGTGCCAGCAGAAGGGGACAGGGGAACTACGAGCAGTACTTC
>.|TRBD1|TRBV28|TRBJ1-2
CASSPGQGVYGYTF
TGTGCCAGCAGTCCGGGACAGGGGGTCTATGGCTACACCTTC